Below, 5 T cell receptor beta chains from the same sample are listed, as sequenced in a study of blood T cells in healthy people across ages. PCR was performed a second time for about 7 to 12 cycles using a sample-barcoded 5' primer and a J-beta primer mix. TCRdb independently ran MiXCR on the 5' RACE reads; one entry per CDR3 protein. This sample has around 1.5 million distinct CDR3 sequences, with roughly a third found just once. Sequencing was carried out using blood. The origin of the receptors is a woman aged 25 to 39 in good health.

CDR3 loop: CASSSGGQETYEQYF. The CDR3, as DNA: TGTGCCAGCTCATCGGGGGGACAGGAAACCTACGAGCAGTACTTC. The chain has TRBV18 and TRBJ2-7; D perhaps matches TRBD1 (8 bases). Trimming took 5 bases from V and 2 from J, leaving 16 bases between them. This CDR3 is 15 amino acids long. The germline V gene encodes CDR1 KGHSH and CDR2 LQKENI. Variable domain in full (rest from reference TRBV18 and TRBJ2-7): NAGVMQNPRHLVRRRGQEARLRCSPMKGHSHVYWYRQLPEEGLKFMVYLQKENIIDESGMPKERFSAEFPKEGPSILRIQQVVRGDSAAYFCASSSGGQETYEQYFGPGTRLTVT.

This clonotype was detected ten times or more. The rearrangement joins TRBV24-1 to TRBJ2-7; D not certain. Between the trimmed V and J ends, which lost 0 bases and 3 bases, there was a span of 11 bases. This CDR3 has 15 residues. The germline V gene has CDR1 KGHDR and CDR2 SFDVKD. CDR3 loop: CATSDLPWVDYEQYF. In DNA, the CDR3 is TGTGCCACCAGTGATTTGCCCTGGGTGGACTACGAGCAGTACTTC.

This clonotype appeared a few times. A read error is possible here, since a much larger clone lies one base away. J is TRBJ2-7 and V is TRBV27; the match to TRBD2 covers 9 bases. Germline CDR1 is MNHEY and CDR2 is SMNVEV (reference sequence). The CDR3 consists of 16 residues. J gave up 2 bases and V 0 bases, and 5 bases lay outside the gene matches. The CDR3 here is CASSLSISGSPYEQYF. The DNA for the CDR3 is TGTGCCAGCAGTTTATCGATTAGCGGGAGTCCCTACGAGCAGTACTTC.

The V and J genes are TRBV20-1 and TRBJ1-1, with D perhaps matching TRBD1 (6 bases). CDR1 is DFQATT, CDR2 SNEGSKA, per germline (reference sequence). The V end lost 6 bases, the J end lost 1 base, and 12 bases lay between the germline ends. CDR3 size: 13 residues. This CDR3 is CSAPGHTNTEAFF. CDR3 bases: TGCAGTGCACCGGGACACACGAACACTGAAGCTTTCTTT.

This clonotype turned up a few times. The genes are TRBV27 and TRBJ2-7; TRBD2 matches at 7 bases. Germline V CDR1 and CDR2: MNHEY, SMNVEV (reference sequence). The CDR3 has 13 residues. The ends lost 6 bases at V and 9 bases at J; junction bases unmatched: 11. CDR3 bases: TGTGCCAGCAGACCAGGGACTACCTCGGGGCAGTACTTC. Its protein is CASRPGTTSGQYF.